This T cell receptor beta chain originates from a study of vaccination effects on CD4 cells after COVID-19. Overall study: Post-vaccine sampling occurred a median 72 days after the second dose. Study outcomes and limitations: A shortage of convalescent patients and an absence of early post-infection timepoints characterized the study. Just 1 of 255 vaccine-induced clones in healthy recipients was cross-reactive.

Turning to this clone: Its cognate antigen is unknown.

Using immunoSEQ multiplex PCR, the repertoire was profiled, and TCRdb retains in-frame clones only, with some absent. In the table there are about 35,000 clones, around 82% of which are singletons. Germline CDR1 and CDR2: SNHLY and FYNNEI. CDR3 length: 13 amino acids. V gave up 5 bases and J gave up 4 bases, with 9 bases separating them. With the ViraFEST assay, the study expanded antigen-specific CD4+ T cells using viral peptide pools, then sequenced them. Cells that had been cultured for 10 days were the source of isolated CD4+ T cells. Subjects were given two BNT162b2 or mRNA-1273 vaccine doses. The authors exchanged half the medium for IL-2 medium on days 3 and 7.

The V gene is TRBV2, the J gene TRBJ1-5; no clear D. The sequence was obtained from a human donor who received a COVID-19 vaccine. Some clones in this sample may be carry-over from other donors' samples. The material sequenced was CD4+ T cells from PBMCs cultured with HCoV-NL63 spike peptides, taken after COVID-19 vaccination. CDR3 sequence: CASSFQANQPQHF. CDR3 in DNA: TGTGCCAGCAGTTTTCAGGCGAATCAGCCCCAGCATTTT. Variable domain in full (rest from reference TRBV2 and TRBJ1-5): EPEVTQTPSHQVTQMGQEVILRCVPISNHLYFYWYRQILGQKVEFLVSFYNNEISEKSEIFDDQFSVERPDGSNFTLKIRSTKLEDSAMYFCASSFQANQPQHFGDGTRLSIL.